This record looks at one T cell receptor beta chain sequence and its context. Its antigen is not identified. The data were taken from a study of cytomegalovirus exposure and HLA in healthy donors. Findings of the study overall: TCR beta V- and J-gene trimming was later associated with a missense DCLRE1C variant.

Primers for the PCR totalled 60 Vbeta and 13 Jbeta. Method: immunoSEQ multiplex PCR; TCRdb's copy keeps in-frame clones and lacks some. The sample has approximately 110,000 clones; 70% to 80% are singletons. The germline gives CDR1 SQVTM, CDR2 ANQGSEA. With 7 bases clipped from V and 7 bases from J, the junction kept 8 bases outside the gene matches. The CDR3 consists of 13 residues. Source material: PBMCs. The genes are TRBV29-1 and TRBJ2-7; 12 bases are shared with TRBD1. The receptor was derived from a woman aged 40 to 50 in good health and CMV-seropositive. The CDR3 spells CSAEGQGAREQYF. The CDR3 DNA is TGCAGCGCAGAGGGACAGGGGGCGCGGGAGCAGTACTTC.